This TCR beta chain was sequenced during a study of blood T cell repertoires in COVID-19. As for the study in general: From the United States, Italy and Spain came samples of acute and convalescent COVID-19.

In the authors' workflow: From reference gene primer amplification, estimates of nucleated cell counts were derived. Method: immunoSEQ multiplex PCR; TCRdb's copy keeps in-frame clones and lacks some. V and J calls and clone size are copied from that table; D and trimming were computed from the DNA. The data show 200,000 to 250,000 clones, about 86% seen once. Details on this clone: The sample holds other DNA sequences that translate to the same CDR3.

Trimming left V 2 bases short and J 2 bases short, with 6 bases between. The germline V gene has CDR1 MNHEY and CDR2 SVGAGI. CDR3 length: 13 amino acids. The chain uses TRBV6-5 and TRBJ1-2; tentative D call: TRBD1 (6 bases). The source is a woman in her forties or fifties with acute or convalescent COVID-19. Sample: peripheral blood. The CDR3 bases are TGTGCCAGCAGTTACGGACAGAACTATGGCTACACCTTC. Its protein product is CASSYGQNYGYTF.